These T cell receptor beta chains were read from a single sample in a study of cytomegalovirus exposure and HLA in healthy donors. Profiled with immunoSEQ multiplex PCR; TCRdb holds only in-frame clones, not every one. The table includes some 140,000 clones, 84% detected once. Input material: PBMCs. The source is a woman in her twenties or thirties in good health and CMV-seronegative. Both conserved end residues are part of each CDR3. The D gene is left open where the match is weak. Clone sizes are given selectively: once, few, many, or a class where the clone is expanded.

NA,TRBJ1-2,TRBD1,TRBV28,CASSAGTVYGYTF,TGTGCCAGCAGTGCCGGGACAGTCTATGGCTACACCTTC
NA,TRBJ2-7,NA,TRBV10-3,CAISEGVQGLEQYF,TGTGCCATCAGTGAGGGGGTCCAGGGGCTCGAGCAGTACTTC
NA,TRBJ2-1,TRBD2,TRBV29-1,CSGRGGLLNEQFF,TGCAGCGGCCGGGGGGGGCTCCTCAATGAGCAGTTCTTC
few,TRBJ1-2,NA,TRBV9,CASSARKRGGNYGYTF,TGTGCCAGCAGCGCCCGTAAACGGGGGGGGAACTATGGCTACACCTTC
NA,TRBJ2-2,NA,TRBV10-3,CAISESRGQNTGELFF,TGTGCCATCAGTGAGTCGAGGGGACAGAACACCGGGGAGCTGTTTTTT
NA,TRBJ1-1,TRBD1,TRBV6-5,CASRLRGRGDTEAFF,TGTGCCAGCAGACTCAGGGGGCGCGGGGACACTGAAGCTTTCTTT
NA,TRBJ2-1,TRBD1,TRBV29-1,CSGGQVGYNEQFF,TGCAGCGGTGGACAGGTTGGGTACAATGAGCAGTTCTTC
NA,TRBJ2-3,TRBD2,TRBV15,CATSTSLAGSSTDTQYF,TGTGCCACCAGCACCTCACTAGCGGGGTCTAGCACAGATACGCAGTATTTT
NA,TRBJ2-7,NA,TRBV4-2,CASSQVRGGSSGEQYF,TGTGCCAGCAGCCAGGTGCGGGGTGGAAGTTCCGGCGAGCAGTACTTC
NA,TRBJ2-7,TRBD2,TRBV9,CASSKRGGYEQYF,TGTGCCAGCAGCAAGCGGGGGGGCTACGAGCAGTACTTC
once,TRBJ1-1,TRBD1,TRBV29-1,CSPPQSTGVPEAFF,TGCAGCCCCCCCCAAAGCACAGGGGTTCCTGAAGCTTTCTTT
NA,TRBJ2-7,TRBD1,TRBV7-2,CASRPRQGSYEQYF,TGTGCCAGCAGACCTAGACAGGGGTCCTACGAGCAGTACTTC
NA,TRBJ1-2,TRBD1,TRBV19,CASSPGQEYGYTF,TGTGCCAGTAGCCCCGGACAGGAGTATGGCTACACCTTC
NA,TRBJ2-7,NA,TRBV2,CASSEGSGRSSYEQYF,TGTGCCAGCAGTGAAGGTTCCGGTAGAAGCTCCTACGAGCAGTACTTC
NA,TRBJ2-1,TRBD2,TRBV7-6,CASSGASGGAGLFF,TGTGCCAGCAGCGGGGCTAGCGGGGGGGCAGGGTTGTTCTTC
NA,TRBJ1-2,TRBD1,TRBV18,CASSPTGDMGYTF,TGTGCCAGCTCACCCACAGGGGACATGGGCTACACCTTC
NA,TRBJ1-2,TRBD1,TRBV4-2,CASSRTGLGYGYTF,TGTGCCAGCAGCCGGACAGGTCTGGGCTATGGCTACACCTTC
NA,TRBJ2-5,TRBD1,TRBV7-2,CASHPPRGTGWETQYF,TGTGCCTCCCACCCCCCCCGCGGGACAGGATGGGAGACCCAGTACTTC
once,TRBJ2-7,TRBD1,TRBV5-1,CASSLSLGGTYEQYF,TGCGCCAGCAGCTTGTCTTTAGGGGGCACATACGAGCAGTACTTC
NA,TRBJ2-1,TRBD2,TRBV5-4,CASSLWTSGGYNEQFF,TGTGCCAGCAGCTTATGGACTAGCGGGGGCTACAATGAGCAGTTCTTC
few,TRBJ2-2,NA,TRBV11-2,CASRYRSGDSTGELFF,TGTGCCAGCAGATATAGGTCCGGGGATAGCACCGGGGAGCTGTTTTTT
NA,TRBJ2-1,NA,TRBV7-9,CASSIWTPPSYNEQFF,TGTGCCAGCAGCATCTGGACTCCACCCTCCTACAATGAGCAGTTCTTC
NA,TRBJ2-1,NA,TRBV7-3,CASSLGGSGFYNEQFF,TGTGCCAGCAGCTTAGGGGGGAGCGGTTTCTACAATGAGCAGTTCTTC
NA,TRBJ2-5,NA,TRBV5-1,CASSLVAGSETQYF,TGCGCCAGCAGCTTGGTAGCCGGGTCAGAGACCCAGTACTTC
NA,TRBJ2-7,NA,TRBV11-2,CASSWTFNYEQYF,TGTGCCAGCAGCTGGACTTTTAACTACGAGCAGTACTTC
NA,TRBJ1-1,NA,TRBV28,CASSPVSQATEAFF,TGTGCCAGCAGCCCCGTGAGCCAAGCCACTGAAGCTTTCTTT
NA,TRBJ1-1,TRBD1,TRBV7-9,CASSIRQGPNTEAFF,TGTGCCAGCAGCATTAGACAGGGGCCGAACACTGAAGCTTTCTTT
once,TRBJ2-2,TRBD1,TRBV9,CASSVGGTGATGELFF,TGTGCCAGCAGCGTAGGGGGGACAGGGGCCACCGGGGAGCTGTTTTTT
NA,TRBJ1-1,NA,TRBV6-6,CASRNRVGAEAFF,TGTGCCAGCAGGAACAGGGTCGGCGCTGAAGCTTTCTTT
few,TRBJ2-3,NA,TRBV4-3,CASSQDGGARTDTQYF,TGCGCCAGCAGCCAAGATGGGGGGGCTAGGACAGATACGCAGTATTTT
NA,TRBJ1-2,NA,TRBV10-3,CAISENYIGAALASYGYTF,TGTGCCATCAGTGAGAACTACATAGGGGCCGCCTTAGCATCCTATGGCTACACCTTC
NA,TRBJ1-2,NA,TRBV2,CASSMRRAQGGYTF,TGTGCCAGCAGCATGCGCAGGGCCCAGGGTGGCTACACCTTC
NA,TRBJ2-5,NA,TRBV7-8,CASSPRETQYF,TGTGCCAGCAGCCCGAGAGAGACCCAGTACTTC
few,TRBJ1-1,TRBD1,TRBV7-9,CASSLGDRAFSEAFF,TGTGCCAGCAGCTTAGGGGACAGGGCGTTCTCTGAAGCTTTCTTT
NA,TRBJ2-2,TRBD2,TRBV6-6,CASSYEAGVWTGELFF,TGTGCCAGCAGTTACGAAGCGGGGGTTTGGACCGGGGAGCTGTTTTTT
NA,TRBJ2-7,NA,TRBV5-3,CARSGRGRYEQYF,TGTGCCAGAAGCGGTAGGGGCCGCTACGAGCAGTACTTC
NA,TRBJ1-1,NA,TRBV7-8,CASAAEPQNTEAFF,TGTGCCAGCGCCGCCGAGCCCCAGAACACTGAAGCTTTCTTT
NA,TRBJ2-3,TRBD1,TRBV18,CASSETGAFAQYF,TGTGCCAGCTCAGAGACAGGGGCCTTTGCGCAGTATTTT
NA,TRBJ2-3,TRBD2,TRBV9,CASSVGGGHYTPDTQYF,TGTGCCAGCAGCGTCGGGGGGGGACACTACACACCAGATACGCAGTATTTT
once,TRBJ1-2,NA,TRBV10-3,CAISELQGLDGYTF,TGTGCCATCAGTGAGTTACAGGGATTGGATGGCTACACCTTC
once,TRBJ2-7,NA,TRBV5-6,CASSQRGMSNEQYF,TGTGCCAGCAGCCAGCGTGGCATGTCGAACGAGCAGTACTTC
NA,TRBJ2-7,TRBD1,TRBV7-8,CASSQDRAIGEQYF,TGTGCCAGCAGCCAGGACAGGGCCATAGGCGAGCAGTACTTC
NA,TRBJ1-2,TRBD1,TRBV7-2,CASSTRDSLRAYGYTF,TGTGCCAGCAGCACCCGGGACAGCCTCCGGGCTTATGGCTACACCTTC
NA,TRBJ1-1,NA,TRBV18,CASSPGTGVRAEAFF,TGTGCCAGCTCACCGGGCACCGGGGTTCGGGCTGAAGCTTTCTTT
NA,TRBJ2-1,NA,TRBV7-3,CASSLSSRYNEQFF,TGTGCCAGCAGCTTAAGTTCCCGCTACAATGAGCAGTTCTTC
NA,TRBJ1-1,NA,TRBV6-5,CASSYSRNTEAFF,TGTGCCAGCAGTTACTCGAGAAACACTGAAGCTTTCTTT
NA,TRBJ1-2,TRBD1,TRBV19,CASSLPTGNYGYTF,TGTGCCAGTAGTTTACCGACAGGGAACTATGGCTACACCTTC
NA,TRBJ2-7,TRBD2,TRBV4-2,CASSQDRSSGGVPYEQYF,TGTGCCAGCAGCCAAGATCGGAGTAGCGGGGGGGTCCCCTACGAGCAGTACTTC
NA,TRBJ2-7,NA,TRBV4-2,CASSQGGDSYEQYF,TGTGCCAGCAGCCAAGGGGGGGACTCCTACGAGCAGTACTTC
NA,TRBJ1-2,NA,TRBV19,CASSPRQYGYTF,TGTGCCAGTAGCCCGAGGCAGTATGGCTACACCTTC